Sequencing of this T cell receptor beta chain was carried out in a study of radiotherapy plus CTLA-4 blockade in lung cancer. Broader study findings: Expansion in blood of tumor-derived TCR clones was seen after radiotherapy plus ipilimumab.

This clone was recorded a few times. Its antigen is as yet unknown. Clones were read by immunoSEQ multiplex PCR, and TCRdb kept only the in-frame ones, dropping some. The sample carries about 87,000 clones, about 88% recorded once. V was pared by 3 bases and J by 1 base, with 7 bases of the junction left unmatched. CDR1 is MNHNS and CDR2 is SASEGT in the germline V gene. This CDR3 has 17 residues. The chain links TRBV6-1 to TRBJ2-4, with TRBD1 identical over 9 bases. The TCR sequence derives from a human donor with non-small cell lung cancer that progressed on radiotherapy plus ipilimumab. The sequencing used peripheral blood, collected from a patient treated with radiotherapy plus ipilimumab. CDR3 sequence: CASSDPGTGYAKNIQYF. The CDR3 coding sequence is TGTGCCAGCAGTGACCCCGGGACAGGGTACGCCAAAAACATTCAGTACTTC.